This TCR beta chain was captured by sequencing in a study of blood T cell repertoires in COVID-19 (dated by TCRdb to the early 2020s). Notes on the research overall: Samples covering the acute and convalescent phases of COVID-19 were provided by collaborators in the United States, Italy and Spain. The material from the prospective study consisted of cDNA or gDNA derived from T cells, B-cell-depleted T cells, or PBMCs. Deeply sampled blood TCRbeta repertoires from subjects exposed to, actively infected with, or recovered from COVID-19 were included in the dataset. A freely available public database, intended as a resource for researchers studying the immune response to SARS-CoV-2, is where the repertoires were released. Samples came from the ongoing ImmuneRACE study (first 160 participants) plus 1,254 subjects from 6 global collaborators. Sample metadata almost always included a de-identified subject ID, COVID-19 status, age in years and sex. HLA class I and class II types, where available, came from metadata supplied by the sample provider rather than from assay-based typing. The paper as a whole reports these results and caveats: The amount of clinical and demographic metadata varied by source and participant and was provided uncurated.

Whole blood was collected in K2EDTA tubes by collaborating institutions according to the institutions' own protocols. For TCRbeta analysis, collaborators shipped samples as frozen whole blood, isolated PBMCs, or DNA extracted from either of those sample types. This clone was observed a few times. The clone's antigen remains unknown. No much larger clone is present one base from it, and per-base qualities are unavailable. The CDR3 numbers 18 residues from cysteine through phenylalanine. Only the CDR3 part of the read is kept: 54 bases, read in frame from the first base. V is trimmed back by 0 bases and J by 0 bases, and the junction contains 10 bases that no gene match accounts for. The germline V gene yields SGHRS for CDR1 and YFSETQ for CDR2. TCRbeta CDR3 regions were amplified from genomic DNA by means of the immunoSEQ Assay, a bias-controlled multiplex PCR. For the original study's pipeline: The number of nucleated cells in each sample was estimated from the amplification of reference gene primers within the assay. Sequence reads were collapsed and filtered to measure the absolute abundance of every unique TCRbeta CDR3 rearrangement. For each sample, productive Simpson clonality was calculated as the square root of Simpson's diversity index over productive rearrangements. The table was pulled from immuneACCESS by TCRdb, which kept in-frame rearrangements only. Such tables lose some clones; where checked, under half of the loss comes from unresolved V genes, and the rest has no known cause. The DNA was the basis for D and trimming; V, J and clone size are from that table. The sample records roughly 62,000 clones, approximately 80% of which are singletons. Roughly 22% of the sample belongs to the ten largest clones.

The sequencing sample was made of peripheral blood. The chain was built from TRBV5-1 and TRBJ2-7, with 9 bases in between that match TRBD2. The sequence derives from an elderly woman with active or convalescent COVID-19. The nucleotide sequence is TGCGCCAGCAGCTTGGACGCTAGCGGGGTTACGTCCTCCTACGAGCAGTACTTC. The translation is CASSLDASGVTSSYEQYF.